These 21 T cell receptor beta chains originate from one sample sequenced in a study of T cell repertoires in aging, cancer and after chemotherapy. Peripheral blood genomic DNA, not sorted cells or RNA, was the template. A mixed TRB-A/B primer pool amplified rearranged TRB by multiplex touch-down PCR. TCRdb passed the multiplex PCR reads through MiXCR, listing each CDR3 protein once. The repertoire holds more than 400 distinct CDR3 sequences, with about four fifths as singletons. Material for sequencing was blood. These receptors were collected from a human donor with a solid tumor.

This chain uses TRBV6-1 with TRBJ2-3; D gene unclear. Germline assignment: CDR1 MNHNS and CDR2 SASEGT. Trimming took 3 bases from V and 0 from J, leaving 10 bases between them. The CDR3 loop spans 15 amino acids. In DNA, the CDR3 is TGTGCCAGCAGTGAGGCTGCCGGAAGCACAGATACGCAGTATTTT. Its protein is CASSEAAGSTDTQYF.

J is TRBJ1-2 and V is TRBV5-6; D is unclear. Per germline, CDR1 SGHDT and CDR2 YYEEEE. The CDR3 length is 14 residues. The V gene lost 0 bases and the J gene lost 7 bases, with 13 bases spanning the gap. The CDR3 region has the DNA TGTGCCAGCAGCTTGGCTCGGCCCTATCCTGGCTACACCTTC. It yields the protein CASSLARPYPGYTF.

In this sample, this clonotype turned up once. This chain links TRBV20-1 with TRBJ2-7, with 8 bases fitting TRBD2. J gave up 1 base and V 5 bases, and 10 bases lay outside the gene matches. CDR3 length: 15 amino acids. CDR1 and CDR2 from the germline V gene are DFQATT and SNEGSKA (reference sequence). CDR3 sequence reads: CSAGLSGKPSYEQYF. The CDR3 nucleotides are TGCAGTGCTGGCCTTAGCGGGAAGCCTTCCTACGAGCAGTACTTC.

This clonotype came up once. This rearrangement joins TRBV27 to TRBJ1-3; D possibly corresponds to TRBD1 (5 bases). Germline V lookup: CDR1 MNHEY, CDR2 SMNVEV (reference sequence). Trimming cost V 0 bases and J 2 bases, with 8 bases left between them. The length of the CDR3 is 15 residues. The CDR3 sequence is CASSLSSGTGNTIYF. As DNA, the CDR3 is TGTGCCAGCAGTTTATCTTCAGGGACTGGAAACACCATATATTTT.

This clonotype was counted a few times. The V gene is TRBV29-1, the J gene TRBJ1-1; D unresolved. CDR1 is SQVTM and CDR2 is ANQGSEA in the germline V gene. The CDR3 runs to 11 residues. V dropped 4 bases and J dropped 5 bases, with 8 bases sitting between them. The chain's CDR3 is CSVVGKTEAFF. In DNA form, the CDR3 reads TGCAGCGTTGTGGGAAAGACTGAAGCTTTCTTT.

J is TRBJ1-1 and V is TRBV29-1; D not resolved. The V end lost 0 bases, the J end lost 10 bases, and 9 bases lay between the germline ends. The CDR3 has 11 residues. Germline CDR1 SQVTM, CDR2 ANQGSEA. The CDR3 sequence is CSVEEAGLAFF. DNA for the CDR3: TGCAGCGTTGAAGAAGCGGGCCTAGCTTTCTTT.

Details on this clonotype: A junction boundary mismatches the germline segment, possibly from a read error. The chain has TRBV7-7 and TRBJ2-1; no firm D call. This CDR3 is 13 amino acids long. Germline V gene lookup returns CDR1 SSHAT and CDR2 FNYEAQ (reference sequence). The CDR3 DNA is TGTGCTAGCAGCTTAGTACAGCGTAATGAGCAGTTCTTC. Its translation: CASSLVQRNEQFF.

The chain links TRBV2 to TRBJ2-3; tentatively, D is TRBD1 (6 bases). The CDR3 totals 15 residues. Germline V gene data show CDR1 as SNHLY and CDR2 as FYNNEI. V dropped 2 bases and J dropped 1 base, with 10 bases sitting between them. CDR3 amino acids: CASSEQGQRTDTQYF. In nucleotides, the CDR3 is TGTGCCAGCAGTGAACAAGGACAGCGCACAGATACGCAGTATTTT.

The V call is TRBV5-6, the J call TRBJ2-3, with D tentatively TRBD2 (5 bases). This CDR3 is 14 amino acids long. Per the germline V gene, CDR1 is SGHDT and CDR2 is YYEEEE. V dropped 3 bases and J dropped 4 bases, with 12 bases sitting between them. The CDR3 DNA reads TGTGCCAGCAGCTCATGGACTCACCCAGATACGCAGTATTTT. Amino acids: CASSSWTHPDTQYF.

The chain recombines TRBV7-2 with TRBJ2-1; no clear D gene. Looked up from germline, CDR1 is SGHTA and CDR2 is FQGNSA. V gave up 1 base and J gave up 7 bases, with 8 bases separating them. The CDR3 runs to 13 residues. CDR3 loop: CASSLGPNNEQFF. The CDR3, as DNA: TGTGCCAGCAGCTTAGGACCCAATAATGAGCAGTTCTTC.

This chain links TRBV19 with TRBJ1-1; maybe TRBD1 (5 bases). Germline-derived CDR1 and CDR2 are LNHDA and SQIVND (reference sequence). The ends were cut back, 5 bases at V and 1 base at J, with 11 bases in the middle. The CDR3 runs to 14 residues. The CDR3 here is CASSPGRWNTEAFF. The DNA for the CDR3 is TGTGCCAGTAGTCCGGGACGGTGGAACACTGAAGCTTTCTTT. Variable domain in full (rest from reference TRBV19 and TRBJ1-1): DGGITQSPKYLFRKEGQNVTLSCEQNLNHDAMYWYRQDPGQGLRLIYYSQIVNDFQKGDIAEGYSVSREKKESFPLTVTSAQKNPTAFYLCASSPGRWNTEAFFGQGTRLTVV.

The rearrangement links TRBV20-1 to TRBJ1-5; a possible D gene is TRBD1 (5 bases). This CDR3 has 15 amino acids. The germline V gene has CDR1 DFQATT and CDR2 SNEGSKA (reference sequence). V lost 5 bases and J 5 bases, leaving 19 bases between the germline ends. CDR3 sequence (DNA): TGCAGTGCTGTATCGGGAGGGGAACGCCATCAGCCCCAGCATTTT. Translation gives CSAVSGGERHQPQHF.

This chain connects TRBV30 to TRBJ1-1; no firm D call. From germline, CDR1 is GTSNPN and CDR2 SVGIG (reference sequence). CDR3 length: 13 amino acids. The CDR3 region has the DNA TGTGCGCTCGAGGAGCACCTAAACACTGAAGCTTTCTTT. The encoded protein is CALEEHLNTEAFF.

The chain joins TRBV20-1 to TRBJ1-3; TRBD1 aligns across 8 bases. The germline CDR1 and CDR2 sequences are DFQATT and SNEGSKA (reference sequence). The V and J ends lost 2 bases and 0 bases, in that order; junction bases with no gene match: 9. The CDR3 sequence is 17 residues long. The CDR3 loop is CSARQGAPIISGNTIYF. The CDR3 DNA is TGCAGTGCTAGACAGGGGGCCCCAATAATCTCTGGAAACACCATATATTTT.

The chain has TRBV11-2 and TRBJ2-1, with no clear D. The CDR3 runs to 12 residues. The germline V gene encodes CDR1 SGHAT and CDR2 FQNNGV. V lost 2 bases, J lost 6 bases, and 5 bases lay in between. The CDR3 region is CASSLNLNEQFF. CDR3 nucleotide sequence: TGTGCCAGCAGCTTAAATCTCAATGAGCAGTTCTTC.

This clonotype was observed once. This CDR3 reads CASSWLDREHTEAFF. Here the CDR3 DNA reads TGTGCCAGCAGCTGGCTGGACAGGGAGCACACTGAAGCTTTCTTT. The rearrangement uses TRBV5-6 and TRBJ1-1; 8 nucleotides align to TRBD1. Trimming cost V 3 bases and J 3 bases; bases outside gene matches: 7. Looked up from germline, CDR1 is SGHDT and CDR2 is YYEEEE. CDR3 length: 15 amino acids. The full variable domain, with the rest looked up from reference TRBV5-6 and TRBJ1-1, is DAGVTQSPTHLIKTRGQQVTLRCSPKSGHDTVSWYQQALGQGPQFIFQYYEEEERQRGNFPDRFSGHQFPNYSSELNVNALLLGDSALYLCASSWLDREHTEAFFGQGTRLTVV.

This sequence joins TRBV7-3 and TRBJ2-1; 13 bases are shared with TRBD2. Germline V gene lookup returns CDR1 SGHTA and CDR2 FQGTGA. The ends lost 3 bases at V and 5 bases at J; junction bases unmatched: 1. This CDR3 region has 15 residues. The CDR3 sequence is CASSLGLAGNNEQFF. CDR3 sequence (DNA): TGTGCCAGCAGCTTGGGACTAGCGGGGAACAATGAGCAGTTCTTC.

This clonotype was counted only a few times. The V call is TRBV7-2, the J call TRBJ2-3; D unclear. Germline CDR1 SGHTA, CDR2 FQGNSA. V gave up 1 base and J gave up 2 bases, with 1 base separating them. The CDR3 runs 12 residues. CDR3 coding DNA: TGTGCCAGCAGCTTAGACACAGATACGCAGTATTTT. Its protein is CASSLDTDTQYF.

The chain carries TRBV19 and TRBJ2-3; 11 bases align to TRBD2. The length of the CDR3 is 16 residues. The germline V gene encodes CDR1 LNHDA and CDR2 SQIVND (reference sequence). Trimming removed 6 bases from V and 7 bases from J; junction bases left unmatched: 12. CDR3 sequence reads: CASSDEASGRSNTQYF. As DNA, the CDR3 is TGTGCCAGTAGCGACGAGGCTAGCGGGAGGTCGAATACGCAGTATTTT.

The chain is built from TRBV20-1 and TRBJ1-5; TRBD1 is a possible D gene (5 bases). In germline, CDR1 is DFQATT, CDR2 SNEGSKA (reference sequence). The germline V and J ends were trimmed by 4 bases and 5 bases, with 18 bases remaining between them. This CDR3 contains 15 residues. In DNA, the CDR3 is TGCAGTGCTATATCGGGAGGGGAACGCCATCAGCCCCAGCATTTT. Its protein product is CSAISGGERHQPQHF.

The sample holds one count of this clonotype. CDR3 bases: TGCGCCAGCAGCTTGGATAGCGGAAGCACAGATACGCAGTATTTT. Protein sequence: CASSLDSGSTDTQYF. The chain carries TRBV5-1 and TRBJ2-3, with D perhaps matching TRBD2 (6 bases). This CDR3 comprises 15 residues. Germline CDR1 and CDR2: SGHRS and YFSETQ. Trimming removed 0 bases at V and 0 bases at J, with 8 bases between.